This entry is about one T cell receptor beta chain. This sample is drawn from a study of cytomegalovirus exposure and HLA in healthy donors. Vbeta (60) and Jbeta (13) primers were used in the PCR. Sequenced by immunoSEQ multiplex PCR; TCRdb stores in-frame clones only, minus some. Among 250,000 to 350,000 clones listed, about nine tenths were seen once. This receptor was obtained from a man in his forties in good health and CMV-seropositive. Sequenced: PBMCs.

This CDR3 is CASSVPLAGVPETQYF. CDR3 bases: TGTGCCAGCAGCGTACCACTAGCGGGAGTACCAGAGACCCAGTACTTC. J is TRBJ2-5 and V is TRBV11-1, with TRBD2 matching 11 bases. Trimming cost V 5 bases and J 4 bases; bases outside gene matches: 9. Germline CDR1 and CDR2: SGHAT and FQDESV (reference sequence). The CDR3 covers 16 residues.